A single sample gave rise to the 25 T cell receptor beta chains below, sequenced in a study of tumor-infiltrating lymphocytes in primary liver carcinoma. Each 20-30 mg portion of unsorted bulk tissue served as the source for co-extraction of RNA and DNA. cDNA specific to TCR beta was made from approximately 500 ng of total RNA, with a constant-region primer employed for priming. Three nested multiplex PCR rounds, a slightly modified ARM-PCR method, built the TCR beta libraries. Primers for the first two PCR rounds were TRBV1-TRBV30 forward primers and a C-beta reverse primer (roughly 10 cycles per round). From the multiplex PCR reads, TCRdb called clonotypes with MiXCR, one entry per CDR3 protein. The sample lists just under 45,000 distinct CDR3 sequences, roughly 73% occurring once. Sample: liver tumor tissue from sampling region 2. Stated subset: tumor region T2, inferior pole. All receptors derive from a man aged 35-49 years with primary liver carcinoma and hepatitis B virus infection.

This rearrangement joins TRBV5-1 to TRBJ2-1; D gene ambiguous. Germline V CDR1 and CDR2: SGHRS, YFSETQ. This CDR3 spans 14 amino acids. Trimming took 3 bases from V and 7 from J, leaving 14 bases between them. CDR3 residues: CASSSIAGKNEQFF. The CDR3 bases are TGCGCCAGCAGCTCAATAGCAGGAAAGAATGAGCAGTTCTTC. The full variable domain, its missing parts supplied by reference TRBV5-1 and TRBJ2-1, is KAGVTQTPRYLIKTRGQQVTLSCSPISGHRSVSWYQQTPGQGLQFLFEYFSETQRNKGNFPGRFSGRQFSNSRSEMNVSTLELGDSALYLCASSSIAGKNEQFFGPGTRLTVL.

In regard to this clonotype: The junction shows a germline mismatch at one end, possibly a read error. This chain links TRBV11-1 with TRBJ2-2; perhaps TRBD1 as D (5 bases). Germline CDR1 is SGHAT and CDR2 is FQDESV (reference sequence). This CDR3 has 15 residues. The CDR3 here is CASSYTGSFSGELFF. The CDR3, as DNA: TGTGCCAGTAGCTATACAGGATCTTTCTCCGGTGAGCTGTTTTTT.

Details on this clonotype: Germline is not matched at one junction end, which may reflect a read error. V and J are TRBV4-2 and TRBJ2-7; 9 nucleotides line up with TRBD1. Germline V gives CDR1 LGHNA, CDR2 YNFKEQ. The CDR3 consists of 14 residues. The CDR3 coding sequence is TGTGCCAGCAGCCCTCCGGGACAGGGCAACGAGCAGTGTTTC. The encoded protein is CASSPPGQGNEQCF.

As for this clonotype: In this CDR3 the conserved last residue, phenylalanine or tryptophan, is missing, so a read error is likely. The chain joins TRBV11-3 to TRBJ2-1, with no clear D. The germline CDR1 and CDR2 sequences are SGHNT and YENEEA. This CDR3 region has 13 residues. CDR3 loop: CASSIDGYNEQFL. CDR3 sequence (DNA): TGTGCCAGCAGCATAGATGGGTACAATGAGCAGTTCTTA.

Points on this clonotype: This may be a read error, as it is one base from a much larger clone. The chain employs TRBV28 and TRBJ2-7; D may be TRBD2 (5 bases). This CDR3 has 14 residues. Germline V gene lookup returns CDR1 MDHEN and CDR2 SYDVKM. The CDR3 DNA reads TGTGCCAGCAGTCCCTCCTGGGGAGAGCGCGAGCAGTCCTTC. Translation gives CASSPSWGEREQSF.

V usage is TRBV4-1 and J usage is TRBJ2-7, with TRBD2 identical over 9 bases. CDR3 size: 15 residues. Germline V gives CDR1 MGHRA, CDR2 YSYEKL. The trim removed 3 bases at V and 4 bases at J, leaving 7 bases unmatched. The CDR3 sequence is CASSHVAAGGYEQYF. DNA for the CDR3: TGCGCCAGCAGCCATGTTGCAGCGGGGGGATACGAGCAGTACTTC.

A remark on this clonotype: The junction and the germline gene differ at one end; a read error may be behind it. This chain uses TRBV9 with TRBJ2-7; 8 bases are a match to TRBD1. The CDR3 has 16 residues. Germline CDR1 SGDLS, CDR2 YYNGEE. The CDR3 coding sequence is TGTGCCAGCAGCGTAGGGGACAGGCCTCTGAATTACGAGCAGTGCTTC. Amino acid sequence: CASSVGDRPLNYEQCF.

The chain is built from TRBV28 and TRBJ1-5; 9 positions agree with TRBD1. J was trimmed by 10 bases and V by 5 bases; bases with no gene match: 9. There are 14 residues in the CDR3. Germline-derived CDR1 and CDR2 are MDHEN and SYDVKM. This chain's CDR3 is CASSLTGGTHPQHF. CDR3 in DNA: TGTGCCAGCAGTCTGACAGGGGGAACGCACCCCCAGCATTTT.

To note about this clonotype: The CDR3 does not end in the conserved phenylalanine or tryptophan, so this is likely a read error. The rearrangement links TRBV29-1 to TRBJ2-7; a possible D gene is TRBD1 (6 bases). V lost 4 bases to trimming and J lost 5 bases, with 15 bases between them. The CDR3 consists of 13 residues. The germline V gene encodes CDR1 SQVTM and CDR2 ANQGSEA. Here the CDR3 reads CSVVPTGLHEQYI. The CDR3 region has the DNA TGCAGCGTTGTCCCAACAGGGCTCCACGAGCAGTACATC.

To note about this clonotype: The germline gene is not matched at one end of the junction; a read error may be the cause. This rearrangement joins TRBV6-6 to TRBJ1-6; TRBD1 matches at 9 bases. From germline, CDR1 is MNHNY and CDR2 SVGAGI (reference sequence). The CDR3 covers 15 residues. CDR3 protein: CTSRLGTGRNSSLHF. As DNA, the CDR3 is TGTACCAGCCGCCTGGGGACAGGGAGGAATTCATCCCTCCACTTT.

Of note for this clonotype: Given the absence of the conserved phenylalanine or tryptophan at the CDR3 end, a read error is likely. V and J are TRBV12-3 or TRBV12-4 and TRBJ2-4; D might be TRBD1 (7 bases). V lost 9 bases and J lost 9, with 21 bases in between. CDR3 size: 14 residues. Here the CDR3 reads CASTEGATRSIQYL. DNA for the CDR3: TGTGCCAGTACGGAGGGGGCAACCCGGAGCATTCAGTACTTA.

In regard to this clonotype: One end of the junction is discordant with germline, which a read error may explain. In nucleotides, the CDR3 is TGTGTCAGCAGCTTCTGGACAGGGGGAGAAGAGGCCCAGTACTTC. Protein product: CVSSFWTGGEEAQYF. The chain couples TRBV7-9 to TRBJ2-5, with 10 bases aligning to TRBD1. This CDR3 comprises 15 residues. Germline V gives CDR1 SEHNR, CDR2 FQNEAQ (reference sequence).

The chain employs TRBV11-2 and TRBJ2-5; 8 nucleotides line up with TRBD2. Trimming cost V 6 bases and J 5 bases; bases outside gene matches: 20. The CDR3 is made up of 18 amino acids. The germline CDR1 and CDR2 sequences are SGHAT and FQNNGV. Here the CDR3 reads CASSSTGLAGWSVETQYF. The CDR3 DNA reads TGTGCCAGCAGTTCCACGGGATTAGCGGGATGGAGTGTCGAGACCCAGTACTTC.

Many counts were recorded for this clonotype. The J gene is TRBJ1-1, the V gene TRBV30; TRBD1 matches 9 bases. The CDR3 is made up of 12 amino acids. With V trimmed by 2 bases and J by 10 bases, 5 bases remained unmatched. From germline, CDR1 is GTSNPN and CDR2 SVGIG (reference sequence). The CDR3 loop reads CAWSPLDRGAFF. As DNA, the CDR3 is TGTGCCTGGAGTCCCCTGGACAGGGGAGCTTTCTTT.

V and J are TRBV28 and TRBJ2-3, with no clear D. This CDR3 comprises 14 residues. The V gene's germline CDR1 is MDHEN and CDR2 SYDVKM. CDR3 loop: CVSSPPPGTDTQYF. In DNA, the CDR3 is TGTGTCAGTAGTCCCCCCCCCGGAACAGATACGCAGTATTTT.

The chain carries TRBV5-1 and TRBJ2-3, with D unclear. V was shortened by 7 bases and J by 2 bases, with 14 bases between the two germline ends. CDR1 and CDR2 from the germline V gene are SGHRS and YFSETQ. The CDR3 spans 14 residues. The CDR3 reads CASDPNDLTDTQYF. The CDR3 DNA reads as TGCGCCAGCGATCCTAACGACCTCACAGATACGCAGTATTTT.

On this clonotype itself: Likely a read error: the CDR3 ends without its conserved phenylalanine or tryptophan. The chain couples TRBV4-1 to TRBJ2-3; D gene unclear. The end of the DNA is better explained by TRBJ1-5, so the J call may be wrong. This CDR3 is 16 amino acids long. Germline V CDR1 and CDR2: MGHRA, YSYEKL. The CDR3 DNA sequence: TGCGCCAGCAACCAAGATCCGGGTAGCGGGAGTAATACGCAGCATTTA. It specifies CASNQDPGSGSNTQHL.

To note about this clonotype: Without the conserved terminal phenylalanine or tryptophan, this CDR3 likely stems from a read error. The rearrangement joins TRBV11-1 to TRBJ1-6; D may be TRBD1 (5 bases). Germline V gene data show CDR1 as SGHAT and CDR2 as FQDESV (reference sequence). CDR3 length: 13 amino acids. This chain's CDR3 is CTSSRTQVSPLHY. CDR3 coding DNA: TGTACCAGCAGCCGGACACAGGTTTCACCCCTCCACTAT.

This clonotype was recorded once. A read error may produce the germline difference seen at one junction end. This rearrangement joins TRBV7-9 to TRBJ2-3; D is possibly TRBD2 (6 bases). Germline V CDR1 and CDR2: SEHNR, FQNEAQ (reference sequence). The CDR3 sequence is 17 residues long. The CDR3 DNA is TGTGCAAGCAGCTCACAATGGAGGGCCTGGTCGGGAGATACGCAGTATTTT. Its translation: CASSSQWRAWSGDTQYF.

The V gene is TRBV5-1, the J gene TRBJ1-2, with a weak D call TRBD1 (5 bases). CDR1 SGHRS and CDR2 YFSETQ come from the germline V gene. This CDR3 region has 15 residues. The CDR3 loop reads CISSLAGGGDYGYTF. CDR3 nucleotide sequence: TGCATCAGCAGCTTGGCCGGAGGAGGGGACTATGGCTACACCTTC.

This clonotype was observed many times. The CDR3 loop reads CASKRQGATQPQHF. CDR3 in DNA: TGTGCCAGCAAAAGACAGGGGGCGACTCAGCCCCAGCATTTT. The chain has TRBV28 and TRBJ1-5; 10 positions agree with TRBD1. The CDR3 runs 14 residues. V trimming: 7 bases; J trimming: 6 bases; junction bases outside the gene matches: 6. CDR1 is MDHEN, CDR2 SYDVKM, per germline. The full variable domain, its missing parts supplied by reference TRBV28 and TRBJ1-5, is DVKVTQSSRYLVKRTGEKVFLECVQDMDHENMFWYRQDPGLGLRLIYFSYDVKMKEKGDIPEGYSVSREKKERFSLILESASTNQTSMYLCASKRQGATQPQHFGDGTRLSIL.

Note on this clonotype: Mismatch with germline at one junction end may stem from a read error. The rearrangement links TRBV6-1 to TRBJ2-6; 7 nucleotides line up with TRBD1. The germline V gene has CDR1 MNHNS and CDR2 SASEGT. The CDR3 loop spans 16 amino acids. The CDR3 nucleotides are TGTGCCAGCACCGAACAGGGGTTAGCTGGGACCAACGTCGTGACTTTC. Translation: CASTEQGLAGTNVVTF.

The chain combines TRBV12-3 or TRBV12-4 with TRBJ1-1; D may be TRBD1 (6 bases). The length of the CDR3 is 17 residues. The V and J ends lost 4 bases and 5 bases respectively, with 23 bases between them. CDR3 bases: TGTGCCAGCAGTTCAGCGACAGGCCCCAGGGGATGGACTGAAGCTTTCTTT. Its translation: CASSSATGPRGWTEAFF.

Points on this clonotype: The conserved final phenylalanine or tryptophan is absent from the CDR3, which likely points to a read error. V usage is TRBV14 and J usage is TRBJ2-1; 8 bases align to TRBD2. The CDR3 loop spans 16 amino acids. The germline CDR1 and CDR2 sequences are SGHDN and FVKESK. The CDR3 region has the DNA TGTGCTAGCAGTGCCGTAGCGGGATGGCTAAACAATGAGCAGTTCTCC. Its protein product is CASSAVAGWLNNEQFS.

A single count supports this clonotype. The chain uses TRBV4-3 and TRBJ2-3; 10 positions match TRBD1. The CDR3 totals 20 residues. The ends lost 10 bases at V and 6 bases at J; junction bases unmatched: 28. Germline V gene data show CDR1 as LGHNA and CDR2 as YSLEER. CDR3 loop: CAINQDSLSGGTGVTDTQYF. The DNA for the CDR3 is TGCGCCATCAACCAAGATTCCCTGTCGGGCGGGACAGGGGTCACGGATACGCAGTATTTT.